This TCR beta chain was observed in a study of long-term antiretroviral therapy in people with HIV. Study observations and caveats: ART-treated samples gained diversity yet remained below transplant donor controls. Narrower CDR3 length ranges marked HIV repertoires relative to controls.

Every participant with HIV received treatment in the United States. A note on this clone: Antigen: not known.

This CDR3 spans 16 amino acids. V lost 1 base to trimming and J lost 4 bases; unmatched junction nucleotides: 6. The germline V gene encodes CDR1 MGHRA and CDR2 YSYEKL. Survey-level immunoSEQ v3.0 assays were run. A target of about 35,000-55,000 T-cell genomes per sample was set for sequencing. Only in-frame clones appear in the TCRdb table, and some are missing; sequencing was by immunoSEQ multiplex PCR. Found here are roughly 20,000 clones, around 84% of them singletons; the top ten hold around 3.7%. V and J are TRBV4-1 and TRBJ2-3; 9 positions agree with TRBD1. Sequenced material: unsorted PBMCs, taken 1.9 years after starting antiretroviral therapy. This sequence was found in a woman in her forties or fifties with HIV. The CDR3 region is CASSQGKDRGSDTQYF. The CDR3 DNA follows: TGCGCCAGCAGCCAAGGAAAGGACAGGGGTTCAGATACGCAGTATTTT.